This TCR beta chain is drawn from a study of Ad26.COV2.S vaccination and SARS-CoV-2 variants. About the study: Each vaccinee took Ad26.COV2.S intramuscularly, once or twice 56 days apart.

Sequenced by immunoSEQ multiplex PCR; TCRdb stores in-frame clones only, minus some. This table has some 400,000 clones, about nine tenths appearing once. This CDR3 region has 18 residues. Per the germline V gene, CDR1 is KGHSH and CDR2 is LQKENI. The V end lost 0 bases, the J end lost 2 bases, and 19 bases lay between the germline ends. Regarding treatment: some 20 received Ad26.COV2.S at low or high dose, single or two shots; roughly five received placebo; per-sample allocation not given. After the first vaccine or placebo injection, samples were drawn on day 63. Ad26.COV2.S expressed prefusion-stabilized spike from the original Wuhan strain.

Source: peripheral blood, taken in a trial of Ad26.COV2.S vaccine versus placebo. The chain has TRBV18 and TRBJ1-2; no clear D. The TCR sequence derives from a person between 18 and 65 years old who received the Ad26.COV2.S COVID-19 vaccine or a placebo. CDR3 protein: CASSPPDSYGRGNYGYTF. CDR3 DNA sequence: TGTGCCAGCTCACCACCTGATAGTTACGGGCGCGGGAACTATGGCTACACCTTC.